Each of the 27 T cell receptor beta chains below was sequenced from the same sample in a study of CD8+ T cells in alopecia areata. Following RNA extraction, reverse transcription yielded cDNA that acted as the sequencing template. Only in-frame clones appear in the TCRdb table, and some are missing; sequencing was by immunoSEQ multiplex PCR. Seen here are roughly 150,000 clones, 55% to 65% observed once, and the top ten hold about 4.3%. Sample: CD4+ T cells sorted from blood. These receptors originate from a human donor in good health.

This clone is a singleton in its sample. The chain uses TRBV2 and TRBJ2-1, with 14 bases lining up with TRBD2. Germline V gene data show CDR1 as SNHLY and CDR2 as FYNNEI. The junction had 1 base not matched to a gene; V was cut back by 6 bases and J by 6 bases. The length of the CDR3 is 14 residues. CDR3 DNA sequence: TGTGCCAGCAGGGGACTAGCGGGAGTCAATGAGCAGTTCTTC. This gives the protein CASRGLAGVNEQFF.

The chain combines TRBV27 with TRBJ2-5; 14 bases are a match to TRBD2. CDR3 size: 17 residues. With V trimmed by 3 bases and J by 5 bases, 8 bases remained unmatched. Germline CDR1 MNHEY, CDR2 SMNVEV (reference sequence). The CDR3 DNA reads TGTGCCAGCAGTTTCCTCAGACTAGCGGGAGGGCCGGAGACCCAGTACTTC. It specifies CASSFLRLAGGPETQYF.

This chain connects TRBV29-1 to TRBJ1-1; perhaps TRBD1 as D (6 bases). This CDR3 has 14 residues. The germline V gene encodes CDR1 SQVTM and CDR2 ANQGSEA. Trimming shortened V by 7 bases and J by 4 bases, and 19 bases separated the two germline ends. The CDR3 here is CSAWEGRGSTEAFF. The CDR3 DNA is TGCAGCGCCTGGGAAGGCAGGGGTAGCACTGAAGCTTTCTTT. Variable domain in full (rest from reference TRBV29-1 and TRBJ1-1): SAVISQKPSRDICQRGTSLTIQCQVDSQVTMMFWYRQQPGQSLTLIATANQGSEATYESGFVIDKFPISRPNLTFSTLTVSNMSPEDSSIYLCSAWEGRGSTEAFFGQGTRLTVV.

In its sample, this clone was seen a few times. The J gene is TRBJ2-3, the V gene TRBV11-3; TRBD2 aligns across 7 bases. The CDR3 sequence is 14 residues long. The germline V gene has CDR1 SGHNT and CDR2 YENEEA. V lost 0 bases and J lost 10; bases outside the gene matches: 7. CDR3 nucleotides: TGTGCCAGCAGCTTAGATGTGGGAGCGGGGCCGCAGTATTTT. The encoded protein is CASSLDVGAGPQYF.

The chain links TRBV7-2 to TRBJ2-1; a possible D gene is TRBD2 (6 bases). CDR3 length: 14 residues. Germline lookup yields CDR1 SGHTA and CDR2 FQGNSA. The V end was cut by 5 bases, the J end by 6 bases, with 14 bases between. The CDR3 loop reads CASSKMRGTNEQFF. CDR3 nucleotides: TGTGCCAGCAGCAAGATGCGGGGTACCAATGAGCAGTTCTTC.

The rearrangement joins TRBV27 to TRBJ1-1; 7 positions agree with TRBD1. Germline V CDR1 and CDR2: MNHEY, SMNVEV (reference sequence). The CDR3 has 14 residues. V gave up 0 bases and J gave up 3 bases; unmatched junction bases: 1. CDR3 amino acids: CASSLSGGHTEAFF. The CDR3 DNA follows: TGTGCCAGCAGTTTATCAGGGGGCCACACTGAAGCTTTCTTT.

The CDR3 protein is CASSLNRKAVTGELFF. The DNA of the CDR3 is TGTGCCAGCAGTTTAAATCGGAAGGCGGTCACCGGGGAGCTGTTTTTT. V usage is TRBV6-5 and J usage is TRBJ2-2; D gene uncertain. Germline assignment: CDR1 MNHEY and CDR2 SVGAGI. The CDR3 is made up of 16 amino acids. The V and J ends lost 4 bases and 4 bases respectively, with 16 bases between them.

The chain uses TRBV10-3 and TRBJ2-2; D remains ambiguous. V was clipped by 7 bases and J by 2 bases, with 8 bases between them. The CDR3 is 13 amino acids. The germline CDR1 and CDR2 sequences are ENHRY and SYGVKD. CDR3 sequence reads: CAITEPNTGELFF. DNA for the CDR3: TGTGCCATCACCGAACCCAACACCGGGGAGCTGTTTTTT.

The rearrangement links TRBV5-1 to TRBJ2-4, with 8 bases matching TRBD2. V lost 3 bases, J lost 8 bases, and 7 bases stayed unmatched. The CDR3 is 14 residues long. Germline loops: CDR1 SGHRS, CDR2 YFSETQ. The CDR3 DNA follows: TGCGCCAGCAGCTCCGGGACTAGTTTCGACATTCAGTACTTC. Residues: CASSSGTSFDIQYF.

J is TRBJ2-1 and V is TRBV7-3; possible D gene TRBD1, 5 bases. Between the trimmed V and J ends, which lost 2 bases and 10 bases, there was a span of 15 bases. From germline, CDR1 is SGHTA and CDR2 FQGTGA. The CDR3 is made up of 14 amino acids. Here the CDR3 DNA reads TGTGCCAGCAGCTTAGTTCAGGGAAATGGGGAGCAGTTCTTC. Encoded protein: CASSLVQGNGEQFF. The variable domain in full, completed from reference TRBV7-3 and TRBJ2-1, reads GAGVSQTPSNKVTEKGKYVELRCDPISGHTALYWYRQSLGQGPEFLIYFQGTGAADDSGLPNDRFFAVRPEGSVSTLKIQRTERGDSAVYLCASSLVQGNGEQFFGPGTRLTVL.

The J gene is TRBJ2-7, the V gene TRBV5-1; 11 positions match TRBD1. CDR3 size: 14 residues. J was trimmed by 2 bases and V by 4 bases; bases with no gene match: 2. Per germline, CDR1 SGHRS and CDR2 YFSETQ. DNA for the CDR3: TGCGCCAGCAGCGTGGGACAGGGGGCCTACGAGCAGTACTTC. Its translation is CASSVGQGAYEQYF.

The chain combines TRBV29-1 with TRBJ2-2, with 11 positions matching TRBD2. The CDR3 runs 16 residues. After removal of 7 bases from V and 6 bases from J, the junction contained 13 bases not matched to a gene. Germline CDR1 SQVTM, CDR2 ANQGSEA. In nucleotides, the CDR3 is TGCAGCGCCCTGGGGGCCCTAGCGGGAGGTGCCGGGGAGCTGTTTTTT. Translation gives CSALGALAGGAGELFF.

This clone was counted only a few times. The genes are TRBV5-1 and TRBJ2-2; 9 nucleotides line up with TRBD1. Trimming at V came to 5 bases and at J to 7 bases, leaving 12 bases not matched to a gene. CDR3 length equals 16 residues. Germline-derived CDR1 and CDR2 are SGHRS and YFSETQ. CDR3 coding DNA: TGCGCCAGCAGACAAGATCCGGGACAGGGAAACGGGGAGCTGTTTTTT. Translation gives CASRQDPGQGNGELFF.

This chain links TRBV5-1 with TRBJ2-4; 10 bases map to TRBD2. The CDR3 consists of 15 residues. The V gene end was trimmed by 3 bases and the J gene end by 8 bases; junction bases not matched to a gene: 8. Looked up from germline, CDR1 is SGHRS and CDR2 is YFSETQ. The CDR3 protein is CASSSSGRGLDIQYF. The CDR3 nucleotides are TGCGCCAGCAGCTCTAGCGGGAGAGGCTTGGACATTCAGTACTTC.

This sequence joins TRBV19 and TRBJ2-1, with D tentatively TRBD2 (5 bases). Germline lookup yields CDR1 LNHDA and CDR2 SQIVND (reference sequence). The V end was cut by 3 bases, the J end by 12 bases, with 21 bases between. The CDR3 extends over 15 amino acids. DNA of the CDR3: TGTGCCAGTAGTATTGGGCGTAACCTCCCGCGGGCGCAGTTCTTC. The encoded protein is CASSIGRNLPRAQFF.

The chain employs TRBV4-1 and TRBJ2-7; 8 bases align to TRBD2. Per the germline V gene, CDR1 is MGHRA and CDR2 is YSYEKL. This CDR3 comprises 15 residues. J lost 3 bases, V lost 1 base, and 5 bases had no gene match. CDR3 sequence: CASSQVAGGGYEQYF. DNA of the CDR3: TGCGCCAGCAGCCAAGTCGCGGGAGGTGGCTACGAGCAGTACTTC.

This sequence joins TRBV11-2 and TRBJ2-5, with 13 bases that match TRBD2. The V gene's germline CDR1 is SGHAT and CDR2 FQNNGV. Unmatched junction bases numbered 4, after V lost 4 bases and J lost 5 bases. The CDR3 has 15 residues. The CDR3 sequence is CASSWGTSGIETQYF. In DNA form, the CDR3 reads TGTGCCAGCAGCTGGGGGACTAGCGGGATTGAGACCCAGTACTTC. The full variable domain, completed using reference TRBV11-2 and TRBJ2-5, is EAGVAQSPRYKIIEKRQSVAFWCNPISGHATLYWYQQILGQGPKLLIQFQNNGVVDDSQLPKDRFSAERLKGVDSTLKIQPAKLEDSAVYLCASSWGTSGIETQYFGPGTRLLVL.

CDR3 nucleotides: TGTGCCAGCAGTTACTCGACAGGAAACTATGGCTACACCTTC. Amino acid sequence: CASSYSTGNYGYTF. The V gene is TRBV6-5, the J gene TRBJ1-2, with a tentative D call TRBD1 (6 bases). CDR3 length equals 14 residues. Trimming stripped 0 bases from V and 2 bases from J, with 7 bases between. Germline-derived CDR1 and CDR2 are MNHEY and SVGAGI.

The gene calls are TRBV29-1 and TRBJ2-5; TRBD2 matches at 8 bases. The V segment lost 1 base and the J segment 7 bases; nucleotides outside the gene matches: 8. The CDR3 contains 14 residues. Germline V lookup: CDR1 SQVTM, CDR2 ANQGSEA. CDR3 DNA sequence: TGCAGCGTTGAAGTCGGGAGGGGCCCAGGGACCCAGTACTTC. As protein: CSVEVGRGPGTQYF.

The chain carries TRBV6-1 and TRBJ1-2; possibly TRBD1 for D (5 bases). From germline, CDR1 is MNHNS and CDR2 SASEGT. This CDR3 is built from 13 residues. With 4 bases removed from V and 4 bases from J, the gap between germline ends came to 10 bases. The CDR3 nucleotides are TGTGCCAGCAGTGTCGGGGGGGTCTATGGCTACACCTTC. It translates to CASSVGGVYGYTF.

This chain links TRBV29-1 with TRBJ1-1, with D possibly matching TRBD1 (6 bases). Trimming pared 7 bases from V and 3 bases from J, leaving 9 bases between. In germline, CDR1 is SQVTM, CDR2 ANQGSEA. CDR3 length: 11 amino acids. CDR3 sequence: CSGQADTEAFF. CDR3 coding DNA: TGCAGCGGACAGGCCGACACTGAAGCTTTCTTT.

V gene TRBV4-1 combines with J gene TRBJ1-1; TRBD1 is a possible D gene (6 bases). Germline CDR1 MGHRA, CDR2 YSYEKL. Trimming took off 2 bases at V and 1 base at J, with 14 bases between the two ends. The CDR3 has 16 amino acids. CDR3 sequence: CASSQTPDSPNTEAFF. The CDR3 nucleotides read TGCGCCAGCAGCCAAACCCCGGACAGCCCGAACACTGAAGCTTTCTTT.

CDR3 sequence: CSVEVNGVGTEAFF. CDR3 sequence (DNA): TGCAGCGTTGAAGTAAACGGGGTTGGCACTGAAGCTTTCTTT. The chain has TRBV29-1 and TRBJ1-1; no firm D call. The CDR3 length is 14 residues. Deletions cut 1 base from V and 4 bases from J, with 13 bases between. From germline, CDR1 is SQVTM and CDR2 ANQGSEA.

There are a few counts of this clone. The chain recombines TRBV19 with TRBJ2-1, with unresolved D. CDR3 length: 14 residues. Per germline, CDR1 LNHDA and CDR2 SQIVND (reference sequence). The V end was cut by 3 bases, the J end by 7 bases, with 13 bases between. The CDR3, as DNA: TGTGCCAGTAGTATTCTGGTCAGCAGAAATGAGCAGTTCTTC. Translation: CASSILVSRNEQFF.

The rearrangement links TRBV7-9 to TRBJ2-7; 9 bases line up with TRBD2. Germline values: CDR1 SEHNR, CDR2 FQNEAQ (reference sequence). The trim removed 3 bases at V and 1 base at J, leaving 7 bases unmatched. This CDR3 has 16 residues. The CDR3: CASSLLAGVGSYEQYF. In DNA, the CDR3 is TGTGCCAGCAGCTTGTTAGCGGGAGTAGGGTCCTACGAGCAGTACTTC.

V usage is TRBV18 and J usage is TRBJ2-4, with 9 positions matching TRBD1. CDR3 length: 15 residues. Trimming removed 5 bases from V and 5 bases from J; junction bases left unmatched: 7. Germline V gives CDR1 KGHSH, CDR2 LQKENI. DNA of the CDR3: TGTGCCAGCTCAACCCAACAGGGGGCGGAAAACATTCAGTACTTC. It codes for CASSTQQGAENIQYF.

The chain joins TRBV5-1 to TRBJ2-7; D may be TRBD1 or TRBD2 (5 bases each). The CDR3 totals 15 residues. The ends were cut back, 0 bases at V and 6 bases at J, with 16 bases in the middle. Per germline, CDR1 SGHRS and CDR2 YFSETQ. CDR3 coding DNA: TGCGCCAGCAGCTTGGCTGGGGGTATGTTAGGCGAGCAGTACTTC. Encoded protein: CASSLAGGMLGEQYF.